This TCR beta chain comes out of a study of blood T cells in healthy people across ages. Broader study findings: Relative to aged donors, long-lived donors carried more naive CD4+ cells and displayed higher diversity. Unsorted PBMCs ruled out conclusive naive versus antigen-experienced comparison.

Primers used in a second PCR of roughly 7 to 12 cycles were a sample-barcoded 5' primer and a J-beta primer mix. TCRdb independently ran MiXCR on the 5' RACE reads; one entry per CDR3 protein. Among 540,000 or so distinct CDR3 sequences listed, around 24% were seen once. CDR1 is SEHNR and CDR2 is FQNEAQ in the germline V gene (reference sequence). The V segment lost 2 bases and the J segment 4 bases; nucleotides outside the gene matches: 5. The CDR3 covers 15 residues. In its sample, this clonotype was seen a few times. Its antigen remains unknown. This sample also appeared in a second study, on T cells of mothers and their children.

The sequence was obtained from a boy between 10 and 17 years old in good health. Sequencing was performed on blood. The rearrangement joins TRBV7-9 to TRBJ1-1; 9 nucleotides match TRBD1. The CDR3, as DNA: TGTGCCAGCAGCTTAACAGGGGGCGGAGGCACTGAAGCTTTCTTT. Amino acids: CASSLTGGGGTEAFF. Full variable domain (outside the CDR3, taken from reference TRBV7-9 and TRBJ1-1): DTGVSQNPRHKITKRGQNVTFRCDPISEHNRLYWYRQTLGQGPEFLTYFQNEAQLEKSRLLSDRFSAERPKGSFSTLEIQRTEQGDSAMYLCASSLTGGGGTEAFFGQGTRLTVV.